This is a list of T cell receptor beta chains from one sample in a study of chemoradiotherapy in HPV16-positive cancers. Measured with immunoSEQ multiplex PCR; TCRdb has only the in-frame clones, and not every one. The sample shows under 8,000 clones, 71% of them seen only once. Sample: tumor tissue, taken from a patient who underwent chemoradiotherapy. These receptors all come from a human donor with HPV-associated anogenital cancer. CDR3s include the opening cysteine and the closing phenylalanine or tryptophan. A D gene is named only where the DNA matches it firmly. Only some rows state a clone size, as once, few, many or a class for expanded clones.

v_gene: TRBV2
j_gene: TRBJ1-1
d_gene: TRBD1
abundance: -
CDR3nt: TGTGCCACCTTAAGGACAGGTGAGAACACTGAAGCTTTCTTT
CDR3aa: CATLRTGENTEAFF

v_gene: TRBV28
j_gene: TRBJ1-3
d_gene: -
abundance: -
CDR3nt: TGTGCCACCCAGTTACCGGGTGGAAACACCATATATTTT
CDR3aa: CATQLPGGNTIYF

v_gene: TRBV30
j_gene: TRBJ2-5
d_gene: TRBD1
abundance: -
CDR3nt: TGTGCCTGGAGTACAGGGGGCCCAGAGACCCAGTACTTC
CDR3aa: CAWSTGGPETQYF

v_gene: TRBV6-4
j_gene: TRBJ2-5
d_gene: -
abundance: few
CDR3nt: TGTGCCAGCAGTGACGTTTGGAAGACCCAGTACTTC
CDR3aa: CASSDVWKTQYF

v_gene: TRBV18
j_gene: TRBJ1-4
d_gene: -
abundance: few
CDR3nt: TGTGCCAGCTCACCACCGACCGGGGTTGGGACTAATGAAAAACTGTTTTTT
CDR3aa: CASSPPTGVGTNEKLFF

v_gene: TRBV7-2
j_gene: TRBJ2-3
d_gene: -
abundance: -
CDR3nt: TGTGCCAGCAGCTTTGCCTGGGGCAGCACAGATACGCAGTATTTT
CDR3aa: CASSFAWGSTDTQYF

v_gene: TRBV10-1
j_gene: TRBJ1-1
d_gene: -
abundance: -
CDR3nt: TGCGCCAGCAGTCCCTCGACGGGGATGAACACTGAAGCTTTCTTT
CDR3aa: CASSPSTGMNTEAFF

v_gene: TRBV2
j_gene: TRBJ2-1
d_gene: TRBD1
abundance: -
CDR3nt: TGTGCCAGTGAAAAGGGGGCGGGTTACAATGAGCAGTTCTTC
CDR3aa: CASEKGAGYNEQFF

v_gene: TRBV7-3
j_gene: TRBJ1-1
d_gene: -
abundance: few
CDR3nt: TGTGCCAGCAGCCTTCAACAGGACACTGAAGCTTTCTTT
CDR3aa: CASSLQQDTEAFF

v_gene: TRBV30
j_gene: TRBJ2-5
d_gene: -
abundance: -
CDR3nt: TGTGCCTGGAGTGAAGGAGAGACCCAGTACTTC
CDR3aa: CAWSEGETQYF

v_gene: TRBV7-2
j_gene: TRBJ2-5
d_gene: -
abundance: -
CDR3nt: TGTGCCAGCAGCTTTAATCGGGGGGCGCGGGAGACCCAGTACTTC
CDR3aa: CASSFNRGARETQYF

v_gene: TRBV28
j_gene: TRBJ1-4
d_gene: TRBD1
abundance: -
CDR3nt: TGTGCCAGCAGTCGGAGGGGAACAGGGGAAGAAGAAAAACTGTTTTTT
CDR3aa: CASSRRGTGEEEKLFF

v_gene: TRBV28
j_gene: TRBJ1-1
d_gene: -
abundance: -
CDR3nt: TGTGCCAGCAGTTTCGGGGGAAGGAACACTGAAGCTTTCTTT
CDR3aa: CASSFGGRNTEAFF

v_gene: TRBV10-3
j_gene: TRBJ2-7
d_gene: TRBD2
abundance: -
CDR3nt: TGTGCCATCTCCGTCGGGGGGGGGCGAGGCGAGCAGTACTTC
CDR3aa: CAISVGGGRGEQYF

v_gene: TRBV10-2
j_gene: TRBJ2-2
d_gene: TRBD2
abundance: -
CDR3nt: TGCGCCAGCAGTGAGAACAGCGGGGGGGCCGGGGAGCTGTTTTTT
CDR3aa: CASSENSGGAGELFF

v_gene: TRBV2
j_gene: TRBJ1-1
d_gene: -
abundance: -
CDR3nt: TGTGCCAGCAGTGGGATAAGAAGGAACACTGAAGCTTTCTTT
CDR3aa: CASSGIRRNTEAFF

v_gene: TRBV6-1
j_gene: TRBJ2-7
d_gene: -
abundance: -
CDR3nt: TGTGCCAGCAGTGCTGGGGCCTCCTACGAGCAGTACTTC
CDR3aa: CASSAGASYEQYF

v_gene: TRBV6-4
j_gene: TRBJ2-3
d_gene: -
abundance: few
CDR3nt: TGTGCCAGCTCATCCAACACAGCTACAGATACGCAGTATTTT
CDR3aa: CASSSNTATDTQYF

v_gene: TRBV4-1
j_gene: TRBJ2-1
d_gene: -
abundance: -
CDR3nt: TGCGCCAGCAGCCACTCCGGGAAGGCGGGTGAGCAGTTCTTC
CDR3aa: CASSHSGKAGEQFF

v_gene: TRBV7-9
j_gene: TRBJ2-7
d_gene: -
abundance: -
CDR3nt: TGTGCCAGCAGCTTAGACGGCAGGCCGGGGAACGAGCAGTACTTC
CDR3aa: CASSLDGRPGNEQYF

v_gene: TRBV5-1
j_gene: TRBJ2-5
d_gene: TRBD2
abundance: -
CDR3nt: TGCGCCAGCAGCTTCGGGACTAGCGGGGGTCAAGAGACCCAGTACTTC
CDR3aa: CASSFGTSGGQETQYF

v_gene: TRBV7-9
j_gene: TRBJ1-4
d_gene: -
abundance: -
CDR3nt: TGTGCCAGCAGCCAAGGGAAAACGGATGAAAAACTGTTTTTT
CDR3aa: CASSQGKTDEKLFF

v_gene: TRBV5-4
j_gene: TRBJ2-7
d_gene: -
abundance: -
CDR3nt: TGTGCCAGCAGCTTAAGAAGGAACTACGAGCAGTACTTC
CDR3aa: CASSLRRNYEQYF

v_gene: TRBV11-2
j_gene: TRBJ2-5
d_gene: TRBD2
abundance: -
CDR3nt: TGTGCCAGCAGCTTAGGCCAGCTAGCGGGGGTAGTAGAGACCCAGTACTTC
CDR3aa: CASSLGQLAGVVETQYF

v_gene: TRBV2
j_gene: TRBJ2-2
d_gene: -
abundance: -
CDR3nt: TGTGCCAGCAGAGGTGGACAGGGGACTAGCACCGGGGAGCTGTTTTTT
CDR3aa: CASRGGQGTSTGELFF

v_gene: TRBV27
j_gene: TRBJ2-7
d_gene: -
abundance: -
CDR3nt: TGTGCCAGCAGTTTATCGGGGGTGGGACGGGGAACCTACGAGCAGTACTTC
CDR3aa: CASSLSGVGRGTYEQYF

v_gene: TRBV30
j_gene: TRBJ1-6
d_gene: -
abundance: -
CDR3nt: TGTGCCTGGAGTGTTACGACAGGATACATCGTCTGGGGAAATTCACCCCTCCACTTT
CDR3aa: CAWSVTTGYIVWGNSPLHF

v_gene: TRBV2
j_gene: TRBJ2-5
d_gene: TRBD1
abundance: -
CDR3nt: TGTGCCAGTGCCGACAGGGGTGAGACCCAGTACTTC
CDR3aa: CASADRGETQYF

v_gene: TRBV19
j_gene: TRBJ1-5
d_gene: -
abundance: few
CDR3nt: TGTGCCAGTAGTATGGGAGGGAATCAGCCCCAGCATTTT
CDR3aa: CASSMGGNQPQHF

v_gene: TRBV13
j_gene: TRBJ1-5
d_gene: -
abundance: -
CDR3nt: TGTGCCAGCAGCTTAGGCCTGCAGGGAAGACAGCCCCAGCATTTT
CDR3aa: CASSLGLQGRQPQHF

v_gene: TRBV7-2
j_gene: TRBJ1-5
d_gene: -
abundance: once
CDR3nt: TGTGCCAGCAGCTTTATAGGTGATCAGCCCCAGCATTTT
CDR3aa: CASSFIGDQPQHF

v_gene: TRBV28
j_gene: TRBJ1-2
d_gene: TRBD1
abundance: -
CDR3nt: TGTGCCAGCAGACCGACAGGGATTTTGATTATCTATGGCTACACCTTC
CDR3aa: CASRPTGILIIYGYTF

v_gene: TRBV19
j_gene: TRBJ2-7
d_gene: -
abundance: -
CDR3nt: TGTGCCAGTAGTCCCGGGACCGGGACATTCTACGAGCAGTACTTC
CDR3aa: CASSPGTGTFYEQYF

v_gene: TRBV5-1
j_gene: TRBJ1-5
d_gene: TRBD1
abundance: -
CDR3nt: TGCGCCAGCAGCGCCACAGGGGGCGAGAGCAATCAGCCCCAGCATTTT
CDR3aa: CASSATGGESNQPQHF

v_gene: TRBV7-2
j_gene: TRBJ1-1
d_gene: -
abundance: -
CDR3nt: TGTGCCAGCAGCTTCCAGGGAACGAACACTGAAGCTTTCTTT
CDR3aa: CASSFQGTNTEAFF

v_gene: TRBV6-1
j_gene: TRBJ2-7
d_gene: TRBD2
abundance: -
CDR3nt: TGTGCCAGCAGTGAGGGTGCTAGCGGGGGGGTAGGCTCCTACGAGCAGTACTTC
CDR3aa: CASSEGASGGVGSYEQYF

v_gene: TRBV28
j_gene: TRBJ1-1
d_gene: TRBD1
abundance: once
CDR3nt: TGTGCCAGCAGTCCCCCACCGGGACAGGGGGGCGGAAACACTGAAGCTTTCTTT
CDR3aa: CASSPPPGQGGGNTEAFF

v_gene: TRBV6-6
j_gene: TRBJ2-5
d_gene: -
abundance: -
CDR3nt: TGTGCCAGCCATAAGGGGGAGACCCAGTACTTC
CDR3aa: CASHKGETQYF

v_gene: TRBV30
j_gene: TRBJ1-2
d_gene: TRBD1
abundance: -
CDR3nt: TGTGCCTGGAGTAGGGACAGCGTTTCCTATGGCTACACCTTC
CDR3aa: CAWSRDSVSYGYTF

v_gene: TRBV28
j_gene: TRBJ2-1
d_gene: TRBD2
abundance: -
CDR3nt: TGTGCCAGCAGTTTTCCGGGGGGGCGCTACAATGAGCAGTTCTTC
CDR3aa: CASSFPGGRYNEQFF

v_gene: TRBV19
j_gene: TRBJ2-7
d_gene: TRBD1
abundance: -
CDR3nt: TGTGCCAGTAGTGAAAATACAGGGGCCTCCTACGAGCAGTACTTC
CDR3aa: CASSENTGASYEQYF